This T cell receptor (beta chain) was identified during a study of T-cell reconstitution after alpha-beta-depleted transplantation in children. A TCRbeta library incorporating unique molecular identifiers was prepared. TCRdb redid the calling of the PCR reads with MiXCR, one entry per CDR3 protein. The table shows hundreds of thousands of distinct CDR3 sequences, with just over 7.5% occurring only once. The CDR3 consists of 16 residues. Trimming stripped 6 bases from V and 0 bases from J, with 16 bases between. This clonotype was seen a handful of times. Its specificity is unknown. Study outcomes and limitations: The authors attributed T-cell counts and diversity one year after transplant mostly to newly produced T cells. About two months after transplant, alpha-beta T cells reportedly came from several hundred expanded graft clones.

The chain carries TRBV12-3 or TRBV12-4 and TRBJ2-3, with D tentatively TRBD1 (6 bases). The specimen comprised peripheral blood, sampled 360 days after TCRalphabeta/CD19-depleted stem cell transplant. This receptor was taken from a female patient aged 2-10 years who had a stem cell transplant for Fanconi anemia, so the T cells may come from the graft donor. The CDR3 is CASSEDSHFSTDTQYF. The CDR3, as DNA: TGTGCCAGCAGCGAGGACAGCCATTTTAGCACAGATACGCAGTATTTT.